This T cell receptor beta chain was sequenced during a study of STAT5B mutations in CD4+ large granular lymphocyte leukemia. Germline loops: CDR1 MNHEY, CDR2 SVGAGI. The CDR3 covers 13 residues. Trimming took 6 bases from V and 7 from J, leaving 15 bases between them. The survey-level immunoSEQ assay was used. Produced via immunoSEQ multiplex PCR; TCRdb's table is partial and in-frame only. Of some 30,000 clones in the sample, approximately 71% are singletons; the top ten hold roughly 2%. Sequenced sample: CD4+ T cells from blood buffy coats. The TCR originated in a human donor in good health. V gene TRBV6-5 combines with J gene TRBJ1-1, with a possible D match to TRBD1 (6 bases). CDR3 sequence: CASSHGGGIEAFF. In nucleotides, the CDR3 is TGTGCCAGCAGCCACGGAGGGGGGATTGAAGCTTTCTTT.